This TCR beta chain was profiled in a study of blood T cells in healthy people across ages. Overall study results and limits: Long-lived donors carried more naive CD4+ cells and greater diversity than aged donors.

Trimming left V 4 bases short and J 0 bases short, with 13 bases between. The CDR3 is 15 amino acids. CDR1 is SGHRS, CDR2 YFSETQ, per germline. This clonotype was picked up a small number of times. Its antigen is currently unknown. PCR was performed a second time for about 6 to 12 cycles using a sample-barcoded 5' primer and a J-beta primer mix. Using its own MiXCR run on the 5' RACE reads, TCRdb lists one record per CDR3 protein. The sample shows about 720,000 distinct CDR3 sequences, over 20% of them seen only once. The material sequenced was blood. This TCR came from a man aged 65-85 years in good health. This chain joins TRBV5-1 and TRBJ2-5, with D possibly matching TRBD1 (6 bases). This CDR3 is CASSPGQTYQETQYF. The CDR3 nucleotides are TGCGCCAGCAGCCCAGGACAGACGTACCAAGAGACCCAGTACTTC.